This record concerns one TCR beta chain sequence. Germline CDR1 LGHDT, CDR2 YNNKEL (reference sequence). The CDR3 runs to 14 residues. V lost 6 bases and J lost 5, with 16 bases in between. Sequencing of TCR beta was performed on blood CD8+ and CD4+ T cells. TEMRA cells were FACS-enriched and CD8+ and CD4+ T cells negatively isolated. With random hexamers, reverse transcription was performed on about 0.5 to 1 ug of RNA. Multiplex PCR with immunoSEQ amplified the TCR beta CDR3 across 54 Vbeta and 13 Jbeta. TCRdb fed the immunoSEQ multiplex PCR reads into MiXCR, producing one record per CDR3 protein. The table has 150,000 to 180,000 distinct CDR3 sequences, over 95% seen once; the top ten hold under 0.15%. The source of the sample is a study of CD8 T cells in Susac syndrome.

This chain joins TRBV3-1 and TRBJ2-5; unclear D gene. The receptor was derived from a human donor with multiple sclerosis. Sequencing input: CD8+ T cells from PBMCs. This chain's CDR3 is CASRLSLGKETQYF. The CDR3 nucleotides read TGTGCCAGCAGGCTATCCCTAGGGAAGGAGACCCAGTACTTC.